This entry is about one T cell receptor beta chain. The sample has other DNA sequences that encode this CDR3 too. This sample is drawn from a study of technical replicates of blood from a few donors. Looked up from germline, CDR1 is MNHEY and CDR2 is SVGAGI. This CDR3 is built from 14 residues. The V and J ends lost 0 bases and 1 base respectively, with 5 bases between them. Profiled with immunoSEQ multiplex PCR; TCRdb holds only in-frame clones, not every one. The top ten clones hold under 5% of a sample with just under 60,000 clones, 75% to 95% of them seen once. This clonotype was sampled from a human donor in good health. Some clones in this sample may be carry-over from other donors' samples. Sequenced material: PBMCs. The J gene is TRBJ2-3, the V gene TRBV6-5; no reliable D call. Here the CDR3 reads CASSYSGGTDTQYF. The CDR3 nucleotides read TGTGCCAGCAGTTACTCGGGCGGCACAGATACGCAGTATTTT.